This T cell receptor (beta chain) was recorded in a study of vaccination effects on CD4 cells after COVID-19. General observations from the study: Researchers reported few convalescent patients and no early post-infection timepoints in the study.

Isolating CD4+ T cells followed roughly ten days of culture. Confirmation by PCR established that the person had SARS-CoV-2 infection between March and December 2020. At days 3 and 7, half of the medium was exchanged for IL-2 medium. Turning to this clone: Its antigen is unknown.

Generated by immunoSEQ multiplex PCR, the TCRdb table keeps only in-frame clones and is missing some. The sample has roughly 68,000 clones, approximately 72% seen once. The CDR3 has 15 residues. Trimming took 2 bases from V and 5 from J; bases not matched to a gene: 6. The germline V gene encodes CDR1 SGHRS and CDR2 YFSETQ. Sequencing was performed on CD4+ T cells from PBMCs cultured without peptide, taken before COVID-19 vaccination. This clonotype was obtained from a human donor who had a prior SARS-CoV-2 infection. The chain carries TRBV5-1 and TRBJ2-5, with 10 bases aligning to TRBD1. The CDR3 is CASSFRDRGRETQYF. DNA of the CDR3: TGCGCCAGCAGCTTCCGGGACAGGGGAAGGGAGACCCAGTACTTC. Full variable domain (outside the CDR3, taken from reference TRBV5-1 and TRBJ2-5): KAGVTQTPRYLIKTRGQQVTLSCSPISGHRSVSWYQQTPGQGLQFLFEYFSETQRNKGNFPGRFSGRQFSNSRSEMNVSTLELGDSALYLCASSFRDRGRETQYFGPGTRLLVL.